This TCR beta chain was sequenced in a study of long-term antiretroviral therapy in people with HIV. The study, taken as a whole, reports: Every time point showed a repertoire led by clones expanded before ART. Blood specimens, gathered between about 2003 and 2017, were possibly obtained under older ART regimens. Once patients were on ART, diversity went higher but still fell short of transplant donor controls.

Worth noting for this clone: Its antigen is undetermined.

V was pared by 6 bases and J by 4 bases, with 10 bases of the junction left unmatched. Germline CDR1 and CDR2: SGHNT and YYREEE (reference sequence). CDR3 length equals 15 residues. Sequencing used immunoSEQ v3.0 at survey level. Sequenced by immunoSEQ multiplex PCR; TCRdb stores in-frame clones only, minus some. This sample carries around 19,000 clones, about nine tenths of them seen once, and the ten largest clones take roughly a tenth. Every specimen provided about 0.9-11 million cryopreserved PBMC before DNA extraction took place. Sequences were derived from unsorted PBMCs, sampled nearly 4.5 years before starting antiretroviral therapy. This receptor was identified in a young woman with HIV. The chain couples TRBV5-4 to TRBJ1-2, with 9 bases matching TRBD1. The CDR3 nucleotides read TGTGCCAGCACCGAAGGGACAGGGTCTATCTATGGCTACACCTTC. Its translation: CASTEGTGSIYGYTF. Based on the CDR3 plus reference TRBV5-4 and TRBJ1-2, the full variable domain is ETGVTQSPTHLIKTRGQQVTLRCSSQSGHNTVSWYQQALGQGPQFIFQYYREEENGRGNFPPRFSGLQFPNYSSELNVNALELDDSALYLCASTEGTGSIYGYTFGSGTRLTVV.